The 11 T cell receptor beta chains reported below all come from one sample, sequenced in a study of T cell responses to AZD1222 COVID-19 vaccine. Repertoires were generated with immunoSEQ multiplex PCR, while TCRdb's copy carries only in-frame clones and drops some. The table records more than 70,000 clones, about 90% of them present only once. Material: peripheral blood, obtained 28 days after the second AZD1222 dose. The receptors originated from an adult who received the AZD1222 COVID-19 vaccine.

The rearrangement links TRBV10-3 to TRBJ1-3; D is ambiguous. The CDR3 is 11 residues long. V was clipped by 3 bases and J by 7 bases, with 4 bases between them. Germline CDR1 and CDR2: ENHRY and SYGVKD. CDR3 DNA sequence: TGTGCCATCAGTGAAATGAACACCATATATTTT. Its protein is CAISEMNTIYF.

This clone was counted a few times. The V and J genes are TRBV19 and TRBJ1-5, with TRBD1 as a possible D gene (6 bases). The CDR3 length is 16 residues. Per the germline V gene, CDR1 is LNHDA and CDR2 is SQIVND (reference sequence). Between the trimmed V and J ends, which lost 5 bases and 2 bases, there was a span of 16 bases. CDR3 in amino acids: CASSPRGARGNQPQHF. CDR3 nucleotide sequence: TGTGCCAGTAGTCCCAGGGGCGCGAGAGGCAATCAGCCCCAGCATTTT.

The V call is TRBV7-9, the J call TRBJ2-1; the D is unclear. Trimming left V 4 bases short and J 7 bases short, with 11 bases between. Germline CDR1 is SEHNR and CDR2 is FQNEAQ (reference sequence). CDR3 size: 13 residues. The CDR3 is CASSSPGRNEQFF. The DNA of the CDR3 is TGTGCCAGCAGCTCCCCGGGTCGAAATGAGCAGTTCTTC.

The chain recombines TRBV7-2 with TRBJ2-5; 10 bases map to TRBD2. In germline, CDR1 is SGHTA, CDR2 FQGNSA. This CDR3 region has 15 residues. The junction had 6 bases not matched to a gene; V was cut back by 5 bases and J by 3 bases. CDR3 in DNA: TGTGCCAGCAGCCCGGGACTAGCGATGAAAGAGACCCAGTACTTC. Protein product: CASSPGLAMKETQYF.

The rearrangement joins TRBV7-9 to TRBJ2-7; TRBD2 matches at 14 bases. The J segment lost 4 bases and the V segment lost 6 bases, leaving 11 bases of the junction unmatched. The germline V gene has CDR1 SEHNR and CDR2 FQNEAQ (reference sequence). The CDR3 is 17 amino acids. The CDR3 DNA follows: TGTGCCAGCAGTTTCAGACCCAGGACTAGCGGGGGGTACGAGCAGTACTTC. It codes for CASSFRPRTSGGYEQYF.

This chain connects TRBV3-1 (or the pseudogene TRBV3-2) to TRBJ1-2; no reliable D call. V gave up 4 bases and J gave up 7 bases, with 16 bases separating them. The CDR3 totals 14 residues. Germline V gene sequence: CDR1 LGHDT, CDR2 YNNKEL (reference sequence). The CDR3 sequence: CASSPLGLKGGYTF. CDR3 nucleotides: TGTGCCAGCAGCCCCCTTGGGCTAAAGGGTGGCTACACCTTC.

As for this clone: Other DNA sequences within the sample encode an identical CDR3. The chain couples TRBV29-1 to TRBJ1-2; D gene uncertain. The CDR3 is 14 amino acids. Trimming took off 8 bases at V and 1 base at J, with 17 bases between the two ends. Germline V gives CDR1 SQVTM, CDR2 ANQGSEA. CDR3 region: CSFLEQSLNYGYTF. The DNA of the CDR3 is TGCAGCTTCCTCGAACAATCTCTTAACTATGGCTACACCTTC.

This chain connects TRBV5-1 to TRBJ2-7; TRBD2 agrees at 12 bases. This CDR3 is built from 17 residues. Germline CDR1 reads SGHRS; CDR2 reads YFSETQ. V dropped 1 base and J dropped 5; count of bases not matched to a gene: 10. CDR3 protein: CASSLLAGGPVGNEQYF. In DNA, the CDR3 is TGCGCCAGCAGCTTGCTAGCGGGAGGGCCGGTGGGCAACGAGCAGTACTTC. The whole variable domain, filled in from reference TRBV5-1 and TRBJ2-7, reads KAGVTQTPRYLIKTRGQQVTLSCSPISGHRSVSWYQQTPGQGLQFLFEYFSETQRNKGNFPGRFSGRQFSNSRSEMNVSTLELGDSALYLCASSLLAGGPVGNEQYFGPGTRLTVT.

The chain employs TRBV6-2 or TRBV6-3 and TRBJ1-1; weak D call: TRBD1 (5 bases). CDR3 length: 13 residues. CDR1 and CDR2 from the germline V gene are MNHEY and SVGEGT. The V end lost 4 bases, the J end lost 1 base, and 7 bases lay between the germline ends. The CDR3 sequence is CASSSQGNTEAFF. The CDR3 DNA reads TGTGCCAGCAGTTCTCAGGGGAACACTGAAGCTTTCTTT.

The chain employs TRBV19 and TRBJ1-2, with D uncertain. The germline V gene encodes CDR1 LNHDA and CDR2 SQIVND (reference sequence). Trimming cost V 1 base and J 4 bases, with 7 bases left between them. The CDR3 extends over 13 amino acids. CDR3 sequence (DNA): TGTGCCAGTAGTATAGGGCAGATCTATGGCTACACCTTC. This encodes CASSIGQIYGYTF.

This chain joins TRBV25-1 and TRBJ1-2; 7 bases match TRBD1. With V trimmed by 8 bases and J by 8 bases, 8 bases remained unmatched. This CDR3 is built from 12 residues. Germline CDR1 reads MGHDK; CDR2 reads SYGVNS. The CDR3 DNA sequence: TGTGCCAGCCGCGAGGACAGGCGAGGCTACACCTTC. As protein: CASREDRRGYTF.